The sequence of this T cell receptor beta chain was determined in a study of T cell changes during pregnancy in multiple sclerosis. The V segment lost 6 bases and the J segment 0 bases; nucleotides outside the gene matches: 4. Germline CDR1 reads SNHLY; CDR2 reads FYNNEI. The CDR3 contains 14 residues. Measured with immunoSEQ multiplex PCR; TCRdb has only the in-frame clones, and not every one. The sample shows about 40,000 clones, around 93% of them seen only once. Sample: CD4+ T cells from peripheral blood mononuclear cells, taken in the third trimester of pregnancy. This rearrangement joins TRBV2 to TRBJ1-1; TRBD1 matches at 7 bases. The TCR was taken from a female donor with multiple sclerosis, enrolled in a pregnancy study. Written as DNA, the CDR3 is TGTGCCAGCAGCCGACAGGGATTGAACACTGAAGCTTTCTTT. Encoded protein: CASSRQGLNTEAFF.